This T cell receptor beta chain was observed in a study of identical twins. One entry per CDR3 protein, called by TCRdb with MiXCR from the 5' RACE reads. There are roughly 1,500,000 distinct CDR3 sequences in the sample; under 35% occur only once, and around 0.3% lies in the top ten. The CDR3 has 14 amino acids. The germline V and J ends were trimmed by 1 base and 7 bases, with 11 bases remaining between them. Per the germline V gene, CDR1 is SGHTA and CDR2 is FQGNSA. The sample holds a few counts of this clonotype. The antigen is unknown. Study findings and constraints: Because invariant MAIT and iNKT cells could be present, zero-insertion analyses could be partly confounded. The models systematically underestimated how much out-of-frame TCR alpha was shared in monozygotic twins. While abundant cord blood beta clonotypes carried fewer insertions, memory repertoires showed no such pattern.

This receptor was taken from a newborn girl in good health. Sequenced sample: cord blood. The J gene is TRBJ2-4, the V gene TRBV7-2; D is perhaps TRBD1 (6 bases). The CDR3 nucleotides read TGTGCCAGCAGCTTAGATTCGGGACACAACATTCAGTACTTC. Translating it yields CASSLDSGHNIQYF.